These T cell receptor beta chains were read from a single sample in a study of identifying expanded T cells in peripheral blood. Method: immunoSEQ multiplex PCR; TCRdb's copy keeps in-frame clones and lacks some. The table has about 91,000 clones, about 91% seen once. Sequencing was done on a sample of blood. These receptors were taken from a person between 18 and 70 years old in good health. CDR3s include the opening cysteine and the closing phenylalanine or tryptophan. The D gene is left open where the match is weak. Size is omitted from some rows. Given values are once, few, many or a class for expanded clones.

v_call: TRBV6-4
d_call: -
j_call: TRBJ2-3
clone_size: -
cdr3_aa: CASSVRQGGSDTQYF
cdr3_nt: TGTGCCAGCAGTGTCCGACAGGGAGGATCAGATACGCAGTATTTT

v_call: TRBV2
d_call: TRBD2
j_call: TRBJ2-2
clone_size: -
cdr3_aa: CASSEATRGGTGELFF
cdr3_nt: TGTGCCAGCAGTGAAGCGACGCGGGGGGGCACTGGGGAGCTGTTTTTT

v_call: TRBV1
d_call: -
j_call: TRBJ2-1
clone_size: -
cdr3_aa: CTSICLASYNEQFF
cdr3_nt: TGCACCAGCATCTGCCTAGCGTCTTACAATGAGCAGTTCTTC

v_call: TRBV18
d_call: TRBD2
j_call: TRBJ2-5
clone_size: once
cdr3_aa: CASSPATSSLETQYF
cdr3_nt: TGTGCCAGCTCACCCGCGACTAGCTCTCTGGAGACCCAGTACTTC

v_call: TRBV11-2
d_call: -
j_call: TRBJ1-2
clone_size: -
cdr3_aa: CASSRPGFYGYTF
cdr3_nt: TGTGCCAGCAGCCGCCCTGGGTTTTATGGCTACACCTTC

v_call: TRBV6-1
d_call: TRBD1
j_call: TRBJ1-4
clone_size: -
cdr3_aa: CASSASGGTGHEKLFF
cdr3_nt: TGTGCCAGCAGTGCCAGCGGGGGGACAGGGCATGAAAAACTGTTTTTT

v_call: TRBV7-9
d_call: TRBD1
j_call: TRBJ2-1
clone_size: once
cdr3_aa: CASSSTGNVHNEQFF
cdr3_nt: TGTGCCAGCAGCTCGACAGGGAATGTACACAATGAGCAGTTCTTC

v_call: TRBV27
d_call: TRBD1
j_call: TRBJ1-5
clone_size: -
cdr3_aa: CASSPQGSHQPQHF
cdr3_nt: TGTGCCAGCAGTCCACAGGGGTCCCATCAGCCCCAGCATTTT

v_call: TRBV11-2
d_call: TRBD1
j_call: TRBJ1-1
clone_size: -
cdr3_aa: CASRGQGIVNTEAFF
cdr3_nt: TGTGCCAGCAGGGGACAGGGTATCGTGAACACTGAAGCTTTCTTT

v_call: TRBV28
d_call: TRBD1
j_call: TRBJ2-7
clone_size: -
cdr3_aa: CASSPGQGAWEQYF
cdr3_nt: TGTGCCAGCAGTCCGGGACAGGGGGCTTGGGAGCAGTACTTC

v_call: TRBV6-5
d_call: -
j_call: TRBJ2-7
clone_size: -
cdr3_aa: CASSYFRGGYPYEQYF
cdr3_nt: TGTGCCAGCAGTTACTTCCGTGGGGGGTACCCCTACGAGCAGTACTTC

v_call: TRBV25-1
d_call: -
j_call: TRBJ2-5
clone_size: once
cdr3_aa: CASSADRDYQETQYF
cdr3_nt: TGTGCCAGCAGTGCCGACAGGGACTACCAAGAGACCCAGTACTTC

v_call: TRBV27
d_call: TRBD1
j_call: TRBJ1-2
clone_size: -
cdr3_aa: CASSLQVGRGRVNYGYTF
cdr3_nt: TGTGCCAGCAGTTTACAAGTAGGCAGGGGGCGAGTGAACTATGGCTACACCTTC

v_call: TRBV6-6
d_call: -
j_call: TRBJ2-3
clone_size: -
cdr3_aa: CASSYPLSGSTDTQYF
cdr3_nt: TGTGCCAGCAGTTACCCCTTGTCCGGGAGCACAGATACGCAGTATTTT

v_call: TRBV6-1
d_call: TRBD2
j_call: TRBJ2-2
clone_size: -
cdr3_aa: CASSEKLGGSVSGELFF
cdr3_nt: TGTGCCAGCAGTGAAAAATTAGGCGGGAGCGTATCCGGGGAGCTGTTTTTT

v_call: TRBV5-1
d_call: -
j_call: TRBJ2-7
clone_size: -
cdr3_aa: CASSLAAPYEQYF
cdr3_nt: TGCGCCAGCAGCTTGGCGGCCCCCTACGAGCAGTACTTC

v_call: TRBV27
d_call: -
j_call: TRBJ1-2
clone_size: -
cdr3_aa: CASSLGGNYGYTF
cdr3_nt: TGTGCCAGCAGTTTGGGGGGCAACTATGGCTACACCTTC

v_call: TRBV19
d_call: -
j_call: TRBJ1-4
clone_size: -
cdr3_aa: CASRKAPTTNEKLFF
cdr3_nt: TGTGCCAGTAGAAAAGCGCCTACAACTAATGAAAAACTGTTTTTT

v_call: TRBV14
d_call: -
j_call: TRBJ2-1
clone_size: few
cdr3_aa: CASSQEEVTYNEQFF
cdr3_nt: TGTGCCAGCAGCCAAGAGGAAGTCACCTACAATGAGCAGTTCTTC

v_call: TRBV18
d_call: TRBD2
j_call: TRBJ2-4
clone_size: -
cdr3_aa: CASSPLAGGPPSKNIQYF
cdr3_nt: TGTGCCAGCTCACCGCTAGCGGGAGGCCCACCGTCCAAAAACATTCAGTACTTC

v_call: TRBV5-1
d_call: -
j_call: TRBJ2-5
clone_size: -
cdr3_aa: CASSLSSAQETQYF
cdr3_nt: TGCGCCAGCAGCTTGAGTAGCGCCCAAGAGACCCAGTACTTC

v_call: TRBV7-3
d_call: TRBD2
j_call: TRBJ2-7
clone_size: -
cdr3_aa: CASSLMAGGSYEQYF
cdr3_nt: TGTGCCAGCAGCTTAATGGCGGGGGGATCCTACGAGCAGTACTTC